Listed here are 27 T cell receptor gamma chains from one sample, sequenced in a study of Vδ1+ human thymocytes. General study results and limits: In the thymus, TRG and TRD repertoires looked highly polyclonal with Gaussian CDR3 lengths.

These receptors' antigens are unknown. Sequences come from RNA converted to cDNA by reverse transcription. Multiplex PCR used pooled V-gene forward primers and a constant-region reverse primer to amplify CDR3s. TCRdb reprocessed the multiplex PCR reads using CATT. Here the sample spans several thousand gamma-chain clones, 45% to 65% being singletons. Sequenced input: Vdelta1+ gamma-delta thymocytes from the thymus. Subset here: FACS-sorted CD3+ TCRalphabeta- TCRVdelta1+ TCRVdelta2- thymocytes. The receptors shown here come from a girl less than two years old who had congenital heart surgery.

Note on this clone: One junction end does not reproduce the germline sequence, and a read error may be involved. J is TRGJP2 and V is TRGV9. In the absence of a J gene in TCRdb, the DNA was matched to germline to assign it here. CDR3 length equals 15 residues. Looked up from germline, CDR1 is GITISATS and CDR2 is ISYDGTV (reference sequence). The DNA of the CDR3 is TGTGCCTTGCGGGAGGTGACAACGGGATATTGGATCAAGACGTTT. It yields the protein CALREVTTGYWIKTF.

This clone has just one count. At one end, the junction sequence differs from germline, possibly due to a read error. The chain employs TRGV3 and TRGJ1 or TRGJ2. Because TCRdb records no J gene, it was assigned here through a match of the DNA to germline. The CDR3 has 13 residues. Germline-derived CDR1 and CDR2 are VTNTFY and YDVSTARD (reference sequence). CDR3 nucleotides: TGTGCCACCTGGGACAGGCTTTATCATAAGAAACTCTTT. Protein: CATWDRLYHKKLF.

This clone was observed a handful of times. This chain uses TRGV2 with TRGJ1 or TRGJ2. V dropped 0 bases and J dropped 8; count of bases not matched to a gene: 7. This CDR3 has 13 residues. Germline assignment: CDR1 EGSNGY and CDR2 YDSYNSKV. CDR3 sequence reads: CATWDGRRHKKLF. CDR3 in DNA: TGTGCCACCTGGGACGGGCGCCGGCATAAGAAACTCTTT.

V and J are TRGV3 and TRGJ1 or TRGJ2. Matching the DNA to germline supplied the J gene, which TCRdb does not give. The CDR3 consists of 13 residues. Germline lookup yields CDR1 VTNTFY and CDR2 YDVSTARD (reference sequence). V lost 5 bases, J lost 2 bases, and 6 bases stayed unmatched. As DNA, the CDR3 is TGTGCCACCTGGGTCTCCCATTATTATAAGAAACTCTTT. Its protein product is CATWVSHYYKKLF.

The rearrangement links TRGV8 to TRGJP2. TCRdb leaves out the J gene; it was filled in here by matching the DNA to germline. Trimming at V came to 3 bases and at J to 5 bases, leaving 6 bases not matched to a gene. Per the germline V gene, CDR1 is VENAVY and CDR2 is YDSYNSRV. The CDR3 sequence is 14 residues long. CDR3 protein: CATWDERSDWIKTF. The CDR3, as DNA: TGTGCCACCTGGGATGAGAGGAGTGATTGGATCAAGACGTTT.

This clone occurred a few times. V and J are TRGV9 and TRGJP1. Here the J gene was assigned by germline matching of the DNA, as TCRdb has none. The V gene end was trimmed by 3 bases and the J gene end by 7 bases; junction bases not matched to a gene: 5. The CDR3 loop spans 13 amino acids. The germline gives CDR1 GITISATS, CDR2 ISYDGTV (reference sequence). The CDR3 sequence: CALWERFGWFKIF. The CDR3 region has the DNA TGTGCCTTGTGGGAGAGGTTTGGTTGGTTCAAGATATTT.

The chain couples TRGV3 to TRGJP2. The J gene was not available in TCRdb and was assigned here by matching the DNA to germline segments. CDR3 length equals 15 residues. Germline V gene sequence: CDR1 VTNTFY, CDR2 YDVSTARD (reference sequence). V gave up 0 bases and J gave up 4 bases; unmatched junction bases: 5. For the CDR3, the DNA is TGTGCCACCTGGGACAGGGTCGATAGTGATTGGATCAAGACGTTT. It is translated as CATWDRVDSDWIKTF.

The chain couples TRGV3 to TRGJ1 or TRGJ2. Assignment of the J gene here rests on matching the DNA to germline, because TCRdb gives none. Trimming removed 0 bases from V and 7 bases from J; junction bases left unmatched: 12. There are 15 residues in the CDR3. Per the germline V gene, CDR1 is VTNTFY and CDR2 is YDVSTARD (reference sequence). The CDR3 bases are TGTGCCACCTGGGACAGGCCTTCTGGTATGTATAAGAAACTCTTT. Its protein product is CATWDRPSGMYKKLF.

The J gene has no call, while the V gene is TRGV9. The CDR3 loop spans 18 amino acids. In germline, CDR1 is GITISATS, CDR2 ISYDGTV (reference sequence). CDR3 protein: CALWEVQTRHLGKKIKVF. CDR3 bases: TGTGCCTTGTGGGAGGTGCAGACCCGGCATTTGGGCAAAAAAATAAAGGTATTT.

The chain is built from TRGV3 and TRGJ1 or TRGJ2. The J gene, not given by TCRdb, was assigned here from a germline match of the nucleotide sequence. Trimming at V came to 3 bases and at J to 3 bases, leaving 5 bases not matched to a gene. This CDR3 comprises 13 residues. Germline V gene data show CDR1 as VTNTFY and CDR2 as YDVSTARD (reference sequence). CDR3 sequence (DNA): TGTGCCACCTGGGACCGGGCTTATTATAAGAAACTCTTT. The encoded protein is CATWDRAYYKKLF.

On this clone: Other DNA sequences of this sample code for an identical CDR3. The rearrangement links TRGV3 to TRGJP2. The J gene comes from matching the DNA to germline here; TCRdb lacks it. With 1 base clipped from V and 0 bases from J, the junction kept 2 bases outside the gene matches. Germline CDR1 is VTNTFY and CDR2 is YDVSTARD (reference sequence). The CDR3 length is 15 residues. CDR3 sequence: CATWDSYSSDWIKTF. The CDR3 nucleotides are TGTGCCACCTGGGACAGTTATAGTAGTGATTGGATCAAGACGTTT.

Turning to this clone: At one of its ends the junction is not consistent with the germline gene, which may arise from a read error. The chain recombines TRGV2 with TRGJ1 or TRGJ2. TCRdb offers no J gene call, so here the DNA was matched to germline to obtain one. CDR1 and CDR2 from the germline V gene are EGSNGY and YDSYNSKV. This CDR3 contains 13 residues. This CDR3 reads CATWDGPNYEKLF. CDR3 nucleotide sequence: TGTGCCACCTGGGACGGACCGAATTATGAGAAACTCTTT.

The chain is built from TRGV9 and TRGJ1 or TRGJ2. TCRdb carries no J gene annotation; the J gene was assigned here by matching the DNA with germline. CDR3 length: 13 amino acids. Germline CDR1 reads GITISATS; CDR2 reads ISYDGTV (reference sequence). The V segment lost 1 base and the J segment 10 bases; nucleotides outside the gene matches: 10. The CDR3 spells CALWEVHEGKKLF. The CDR3 DNA reads as TGTGCCTTGTGGGAGGTACACGAAGGGAAGAAACTCTTT.

This chain joins TRGV3 and TRGJP2. The germline gives CDR1 VTNTFY, CDR2 YDVSTARD (reference sequence). The CDR3 spans 13 residues. After removal of 0 bases from V and 8 bases from J, the junction contained 3 bases not matched to a gene. This chain's CDR3 is CATWDRQDWIKTF. The CDR3, as DNA: TGTGCCACCTGGGACAGGCAGGATTGGATCAAGACGTTT.

The chain uses TRGV4 and TRGJ1 or TRGJ2. Because TCRdb records no J gene, it was assigned here through a match of the DNA to germline. CDR1 and CDR2 (germline): EGSTGY, YDSYTSSV. The junction had 34 bases not matched to a gene; V was cut back by 9 bases and J by 2 bases. This CDR3 has 21 residues. As DNA, the CDR3 is TGTGCCACCGGGCGGGGGGGGTTTCTTAGGCGGGTTCTTCCCCATTATTATAAGAAACTCTTT. The encoded protein is CATGRGGFLRRVLPHYYKKLF.

The V and J genes are TRGV8 and TRGJ1 or TRGJ2. No J gene was available from TCRdb, and it was assigned here by a germline match of the DNA. Trimming removed 1 base from V and 5 bases from J; junction bases left unmatched: 8. The germline V gene has CDR1 VENAVY and CDR2 YDSYNSRV. The CDR3 consists of 14 residues. Here the CDR3 DNA reads TGTGCCACCTGGGATAGAGGCAGGGATTATAAGAAACTCTTT. It translates to CATWDRGRDYKKLF.

The gene calls are TRGV9 and TRGJ1 or TRGJ2. No J gene was available from TCRdb, and it was assigned here by a germline match of the DNA. The CDR3 is 14 amino acids. CDR1 and CDR2 (germline): GITISATS, ISYDGTV (reference sequence). Unmatched junction bases numbered 7, after V lost 0 bases and J lost 5 bases. CDR3 in amino acids: CALWEVHGNYKKLF. CDR3 DNA: TGTGCCTTGTGGGAGGTGCACGGGAATTATAAGAAACTCTTT.

This chain connects TRGV9 to TRGJ1 or TRGJ2. Since TCRdb gives no J gene, matching the DNA to germline was used here to assign it. The CDR3 is 12 amino acids. Germline CDR1 is GITISATS and CDR2 is ISYDGTV (reference sequence). The junction had 5 bases not matched to a gene; V was cut back by 4 bases and J by 5 bases. The CDR3: CALWDWDYKKLF. The CDR3 DNA follows: TGTGCCTTGTGGGATTGGGATTATAAGAAACTCTTT.

The chain is built from TRGV9 and TRGJP2. TCRdb does not report a J gene; here it was assigned by matching the DNA to germline references. Trimming cost V 0 bases and J 3 bases; bases outside gene matches: 4. The germline CDR1 and CDR2 sequences are GITISATS and ISYDGTV (reference sequence). CDR3 size: 15 residues. The CDR3 coding sequence is TGTGCCTTGTGGGAGGTGCAAGGTAGTGATTGGATCAAGACGTTT. This gives the protein CALWEVQGSDWIKTF.

This chain connects TRGV8 to TRGJP2. TCRdb gives no J gene; it was assigned here by matching the DNA to germline. V trimming: 3 bases; J trimming: 2 bases; junction bases outside the gene matches: 3. Germline lookup yields CDR1 VENAVY and CDR2 YDSYNSRV. There are 14 residues in the CDR3. CDR3 in DNA: TGTGCCACCTGGGATGAGAGTAGTGATTGGATCAAGACGTTT. Its translation: CATWDESSDWIKTF.

This clone has only a few counts. The same CDR3 can be traced to other DNA sequences in this sample. V is TRGV3 and J is TRGJ1 or TRGJ2. TCRdb does not report a J gene; here it was assigned by matching the DNA to germline references. The CDR3 is 11 amino acids. J was trimmed by 12 bases and V by 0 bases; bases with no gene match: 5. Germline CDR1 VTNTFY, CDR2 YDVSTARD (reference sequence). The DNA of the CDR3 is TGTGCCACCTGGGACAGGCGGGTGAAACTCTTT. This gives the protein CATWDRRVKLF.

V is TRGV3 and J is TRGJ1 or TRGJ2. TCRdb gives no J gene; it was assigned here by matching the DNA to germline. CDR1 VTNTFY and CDR2 YDVSTARD come from the germline V gene (reference sequence). The J segment lost 2 bases and the V segment lost 0 bases, leaving 7 bases of the junction unmatched. There are 15 residues in the CDR3. The CDR3 reads CATWDRPLYYYKKLF. In DNA form, the CDR3 reads TGTGCCACCTGGGACAGGCCTTTGTATTATTATAAGAAACTCTTT.

This clone appeared once. Other DNA variants within this sample encode the same CDR3. No J gene was called, and the V gene is TRGV3. The germline V gene encodes CDR1 VTNTFY and CDR2 YDVSTARD (reference sequence). This CDR3 has 13 residues. This CDR3 reads CATWDRGGGKKLF. DNA for the CDR3: TGTGCCACCTGGGACAGGGGGGGTGGGAAGAAGCTCTTT.

V gene TRGV8 was called; the J gene was not. The CDR3 covers 12 residues. Per the germline V gene, CDR1 is VENAVY and CDR2 is YDSYNSRV. The CDR3 region is CATWSRRIMMVF. CDR3 nucleotide sequence: TGTGCCACCTGGTCCCGGCGGATAATGATGGTCTTT.

In regard to this clone: Sequence at one end of the junction differs from germline and may be a read error. V is TRGV3 and J is TRGJ1 or TRGJ2. Assignment of the J gene here rests on matching the DNA to germline, because TCRdb gives none. There are 13 residues in the CDR3. The V gene's germline CDR1 is VTNTFY and CDR2 YDVSTARD (reference sequence). CDR3 region: CATWDSRTVKKLF. CDR3 in DNA: TGTGCCACTTGGGACAGCCGGACTGTTAAGAAACTCTTT.

This chain joins TRGV8 and TRGJ1 or TRGJ2. Since TCRdb gives no J gene, matching the DNA to germline was used here to assign it. The V gene's germline CDR1 is VENAVY and CDR2 YDSYNSRV. The CDR3 is made up of 13 amino acids. The V and J ends lost 6 bases and 5 bases, in that order; junction bases with no gene match: 10. The CDR3 reads CATWSQGDYKKLF. The DNA for the CDR3 is TGTGCCACCTGGTCTCAAGGGGATTATAAGAAACTCTTT.

The chain links TRGV9 to TRGJ1 or TRGJ2. In the absence of a J gene in TCRdb, the DNA was matched to germline to assign it here. V trimming: 3 bases; J trimming: 0 bases; junction bases outside the gene matches: 5. This CDR3 spans 14 amino acids. Germline values: CDR1 GITISATS, CDR2 ISYDGTV (reference sequence). The CDR3 loop is CALWESENYYKKLF. The DNA of the CDR3 is TGTGCCTTGTGGGAGTCTGAGAATTATTATAAGAAACTCTTT.